Each of the 14 T cell receptor beta chains below was sequenced from the same sample in a study of CD8 T cells in ankylosing spondylitis. TCRdb independently ran MiXCR on the 5' RACE reads; one entry per CDR3 protein. This table has about 42,000 distinct CDR3 sequences, 3.5% to 4% appearing once. The material sequenced was blood, either unsorted or a sorted T cell fraction (not recorded which). These receptor sequences come from a female donor with ankylosing spondylitis or in good health (not recorded which).

This clonotype turned up a few times. This chain links TRBV9 with TRBJ1-3; D gene uncertain. Trimming removed 4 bases at V and 0 bases at J, with 8 bases between. The germline V gene has CDR1 SGDLS and CDR2 YYNGEE. This CDR3 spans 14 amino acids. CDR3 in amino acids: CASSPIDSGNTIYF. DNA for the CDR3: TGTGCCAGCAGCCCGATTGACTCTGGAAACACCATATATTTT.

This clonotype was recorded many times. The chain employs TRBV9 and TRBJ2-3, with 9 bases matching TRBD2. Germline CDR1 and CDR2: SGDLS and YYNGEE. The CDR3 is made up of 14 amino acids. V shed 4 bases and J 5 bases; nucleotides not matched to a gene: 5. The CDR3 DNA sequence: TGTGCCAGCAGCTTGCGGACTAGCGTAGATACGCAGTATTTT. This gives the protein CASSLRTSVDTQYF.

In this sample, this clonotype turned up many times. The J gene is TRBJ2-7, the V gene TRBV9; D is ambiguous. The CDR3 consists of 14 residues. Germline V lookup: CDR1 SGDLS, CDR2 YYNGEE. Trimming took off 0 bases at V and 0 bases at J, with 7 bases between the two ends. The CDR3 bases are TGTGCCAGCAGCGTAGCTGTTGTCTCCTACGAGCAGTACTTC. Translated: CASSVAVVSYEQYF. Combining the CDR3 with reference TRBV9 and TRBJ2-7 gives the whole variable domain DSGVTQTPKHLITATGQRVTLRCSPRSGDLSVYWYQQSLDQGLQFLIQYYNGEERAKGNILERFSAQQFPDLHSELNLSSLELGDSALYFCASSVAVVSYEQYFGPGTRLTVT.

This clonotype was detected ten times or more. In DNA, the CDR3 is TGTGCCAGCAGCGTGGGGGACAGGGTCGACAATGAGCAGTTCTTC. It specifies CASSVGDRVDNEQFF. This chain links TRBV9 with TRBJ2-1, with 9 bases fitting TRBD1. CDR1 and CDR2 (germline): SGDLS, YYNGEE. Trimming cost V 2 bases and J 5 bases; bases outside gene matches: 5. This CDR3 is 15 amino acids long.

This clonotype has a handful of counts. The genes are TRBV9 and TRBJ2-7; D is possibly TRBD1 (5 bases). Germline CDR1 and CDR2: SGDLS and YYNGEE. The V and J ends lost 1 base and 0 bases respectively, with 11 bases between them. The CDR3 spans 15 residues. In DNA form, the CDR3 reads TGTGCCAGCAGCGTATCCCCAGGGCCCTCCTACGAGCAGTACTTC. Translation gives CASSVSPGPSYEQYF. The entire variable domain, with the rest obtained from reference TRBV9 and TRBJ2-7, is as follows: DSGVTQTPKHLITATGQRVTLRCSPRSGDLSVYWYQQSLDQGLQFLIQYYNGEERAKGNILERFSAQQFPDLHSELNLSSLELGDSALYFCASSVSPGPSYEQYFGPGTRLTVT.

This clonotype came up a few times. This sequence joins TRBV9 and TRBJ2-5, with 7 bases identical to TRBD1. The CDR3 extends over 16 amino acids. The junction had 6 bases not matched to a gene; V was cut back by 0 bases and J by 1 base. Germline CDR1 and CDR2: SGDLS and YYNGEE. The CDR3 bases are TGTGCCAGCAGCGTAGCTGTGAGACAGGGCCAAGAGACCCAGTACTTC. Translation: CASSVAVRQGQETQYF. The full variable domain, rest sourced from reference TRBV9 and TRBJ2-5, is DSGVTQTPKHLITATGQRVTLRCSPRSGDLSVYWYQQSLDQGLQFLIQYYNGEERAKGNILERFSAQQFPDLHSELNLSSLELGDSALYFCASSVAVRQGQETQYFGPGTRLLVL.

This clonotype was seen only once. The V call is TRBV9, the J call TRBJ1-2; D is perhaps TRBD1 (5 bases). Trimming took 6 bases from V and 4 from J, leaving 7 bases between them. Germline V CDR1 and CDR2: SGDLS, YYNGEE. CDR3 length: 11 amino acids. The CDR3 DNA is TGTGCCAGCAATAGGGGCTATGGCTACACCTTC. As protein: CASNRGYGYTF.

This clonotype was counted ten times or more. The V gene is TRBV9, the J gene TRBJ2-1, with a tentative D call TRBD1 (6 bases). Germline V gene data show CDR1 as SGDLS and CDR2 as YYNGEE. Deletions cut 0 bases from V and 15 bases from J, with 16 bases between. CDR3 length: 13 amino acids. The CDR3 DNA reads TGTGCCAGCAGCGTAGAGGGGGAGATGGGTCGGTTCTTC. Translating it yields CASSVEGEMGRFF.

This clonotype was seen ten or more times. V is TRBV9 and J is TRBJ2-1; D might be TRBD2 (5 bases). V was clipped by 0 bases and J by 10 bases, with 17 bases between them. Germline V gene lookup returns CDR1 SGDLS and CDR2 YYNGEE. This CDR3 contains 15 residues. The CDR3 protein is CASSVGVGKHGEQFF. The CDR3 DNA is TGTGCCAGCAGCGTAGGGGTCGGGAAGCATGGGGAGCAGTTCTTC.

At least ten counts were recorded for this clonotype. The gene calls are TRBV9 and TRBJ2-1; D is unclear. The germline V gene encodes CDR1 SGDLS and CDR2 YYNGEE. The V and J ends lost 1 base and 6 bases respectively, with 17 bases between them. This CDR3 comprises 16 residues. The CDR3 reads CASSVFPYMGSNEQFF. CDR3 coding DNA: TGTGCCAGCAGCGTATTCCCGTACATGGGGTCCAATGAGCAGTTCTTC.

This clonotype was seen many times. The gene calls are TRBV9 and TRBJ2-1, with 7 bases identical to TRBD1. The V gene end was trimmed by 0 bases and the J gene end by 7 bases; junction bases not matched to a gene: 10. Looked up from germline, CDR1 is SGDLS and CDR2 is YYNGEE. The CDR3 consists of 16 residues. The CDR3 DNA sequence: TGTGCCAGCAGCGTAGCGGCGACAGGGTTCGGAAATGAGCAGTTCTTC. As protein: CASSVAATGFGNEQFF.

The sample holds many counts of this clonotype. This chain joins TRBV9 and TRBJ2-1, with no clear D. This CDR3 has 13 amino acids. Germline CDR1 and CDR2: SGDLS and YYNGEE. Trimming took off 0 bases at V and 7 bases at J, with 8 bases between the two ends. Here the CDR3 reads CASSVERRNEQFF. The CDR3 coding sequence is TGTGCCAGCAGCGTAGAGAGACGGAATGAGCAGTTCTTC. The variable domain in full, completed from reference TRBV9 and TRBJ2-1, reads DSGVTQTPKHLITATGQRVTLRCSPRSGDLSVYWYQQSLDQGLQFLIQYYNGEERAKGNILERFSAQQFPDLHSELNLSSLELGDSALYFCASSVERRNEQFFGPGTRLTVL.

In its sample, this clonotype was seen many times. This sequence joins TRBV9 and TRBJ1-2; no definite D call. The CDR3 extends over 15 amino acids. In germline, CDR1 is SGDLS, CDR2 YYNGEE. Trimming took 4 bases from V and 11 from J, leaving 24 bases between them. The CDR3 nucleotides are TGTGCCAGCAGCCCTGAGACTCTCCCCGGGCTAGGATACACCTTC. Its protein is CASSPETLPGLGYTF. Supplemented by reference TRBV9 and TRBJ1-2, the full variable domain reads DSGVTQTPKHLITATGQRVTLRCSPRSGDLSVYWYQQSLDQGLQFLIQYYNGEERAKGNILERFSAQQFPDLHSELNLSSLELGDSALYFCASSPETLPGLGYTFGSGTRLTVV.

This clonotype was observed at least ten times. The chain is built from TRBV9 and TRBJ2-3; the D is unclear. Per the germline V gene, CDR1 is SGDLS and CDR2 is YYNGEE. The germline V and J ends were trimmed by 4 bases and 0 bases, with 6 bases remaining between them. CDR3 size: 13 residues. The CDR3 coding sequence is TGTGCCAGCAGCCAAATTAGCACAGATACGCAGTATTTT. This sequence encodes CASSQISTDTQYF.